This T cell receptor beta chain derives from a study of post-analysis software for immune sequencing data. About the research overall: Clinical courses comprised relapsing-remitting, secondary progressive and progressive-relapsing multiple sclerosis. Study-wide results and caveats: A significant reduction in normalized Chao1 diversity was observed in multiple sclerosis patients versus controls. Co-batched samples clustered tightly together by F measure. Five or six TRBV segments, TRBV5-6, TRBV5-1 and TRBV20-1 among them, were found more frequent in patients than controls.

Presence of unique molecular identifiers characterized the TCR beta cDNA libraries. TCRdb recomputed calls from the PCR reads with MiXCR, one row per CDR3 protein. The sample yields over 300,000 distinct CDR3 sequences, around 33% seen once. This clonotype was seen only once. Its antigen is unknown. CDR3 length: 12 residues. Trimming pared 6 bases from V and 1 base from J, leaving 5 bases between. Germline CDR1 and CDR2: MNHEY and SMNVEV (reference sequence). The rearrangement uses TRBV27 and TRBJ2-3, with D unclear. Sequenced: blood. The clonotype originates from a girl between 5 and 17 years old with multiple sclerosis. The CDR3 DNA is TGTGCCAGCAGGGCCCGCACAGATACGCAGTATTTT. Its translation: CASRARTDTQYF.